This T cell receptor beta chain was obtained from a study of molecular identifiers for immune sequencing clone quantification. Study conclusions and caveats: Clonotypes surpassing 20 RNA copies contained over 97% of effector molecules, versus under 1% in naive cells.

Trimming left V 0 bases short and J 8 bases short, with 17 bases between. CDR3 size: 15 residues. The germline CDR1 and CDR2 sequences are SGHRS and YFSETQ. Naive CD8 libraries came from approximately 20,000 to 1,000,000 sorted cells with 10%, 30% or 50% RNA. The CD8+CD4-CCR7+CD45RA+ phenotype defined the sorted naive CD8 T cells. Using its own MiXCR run on the PCR reads, TCRdb lists one record per CDR3 protein. The sample records 490,000 or so distinct CDR3 sequences, roughly 23% being singletons. This clonotype was counted a few times. Its target is not known. The rearrangement uses TRBV5-1 and TRBJ1-2, with a weak D call TRBD1 (6 bases). The receptor was derived from a human donor in good health. Some libraries in this study had Jurkat cell RNA spiked in. Sequenced sample: naive CD8+ T cells from blood, with Jurkat cell RNA spiked in. Subset: FACS-sorted CD8+CD4-CCR7+CD45RA+ naive T cells. The CDR3 region has the DNA TGCGCCAGCAGCTTGGAATCCCCTACAGGGAGAGGCTACACCTTC. It translates to CASSLESPTGRGYTF.